The clone carrying this T cell receptor (beta chain) was counted many times. This CDR3 spans 14 amino acids. Germline V gene lookup returns CDR1 SGHRS and CDR2 YFSETQ. The germline V and J ends were trimmed by 4 bases and 3 bases, with 13 bases remaining between them. There were TCR beta CDR3 regions amplified from RNA transcripts. The study used the HTBI primer set for a first-round RT-PCR of the TCR CDR3. TCRdb reprocessed the multiplex PCR reads via MiXCR and lists one record per CDR3 protein. Of 95,000 to 110,000 distinct CDR3 sequences in the sample, roughly 15% were seen once. These data are taken from a study of T cells in Graves' hyperthyroidism and ophthalmopathy. Looking at the study overall: The blood sample was taken at first diagnosis, before treatment began.

The patients, who ranged from 18 to 65 in age, presented with newly diagnosed hyperthyroidism lasting under 2 months. Pregnant or lactating patients were excluded, as were those with uncontrolled infection or other autoimmune disease. The chain employs TRBV5-1 and TRBJ1-1; D not certain. What was sequenced was blood. The TCR originated in a woman in her fifties or sixties with Graves' hyperthyroidism. CDR3 nucleotide sequence: TGCGCCAGCAGCAGGCAATTGGGGTACACTGAAGCTTTCTTT. Translating it yields CASSRQLGYTEAFF.